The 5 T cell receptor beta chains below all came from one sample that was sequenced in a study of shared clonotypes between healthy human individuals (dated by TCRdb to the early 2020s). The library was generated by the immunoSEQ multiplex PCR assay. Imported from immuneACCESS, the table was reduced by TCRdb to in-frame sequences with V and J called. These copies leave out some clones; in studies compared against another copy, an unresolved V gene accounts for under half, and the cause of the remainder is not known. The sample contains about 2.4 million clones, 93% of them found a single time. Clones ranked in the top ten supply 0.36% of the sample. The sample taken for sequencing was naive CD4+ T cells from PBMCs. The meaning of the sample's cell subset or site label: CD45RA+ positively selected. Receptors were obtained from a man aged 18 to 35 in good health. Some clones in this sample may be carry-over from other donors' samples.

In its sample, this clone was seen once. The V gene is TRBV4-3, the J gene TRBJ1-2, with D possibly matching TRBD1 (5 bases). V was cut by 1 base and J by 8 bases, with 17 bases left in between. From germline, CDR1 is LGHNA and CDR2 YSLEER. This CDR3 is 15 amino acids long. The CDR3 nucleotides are TGCGCCAGCAGCCAAGCGTCGGGGGGGTTGAGGGGCTACACCTTC. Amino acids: CASSQASGGLRGYTF.

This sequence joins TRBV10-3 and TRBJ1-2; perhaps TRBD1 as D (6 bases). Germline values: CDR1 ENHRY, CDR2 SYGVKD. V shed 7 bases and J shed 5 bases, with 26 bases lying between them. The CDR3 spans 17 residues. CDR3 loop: CAINPNNPGAGSYGYTF. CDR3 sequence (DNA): TGTGCCATCAATCCCAATAATCCGGGGGCTGGAAGTTATGGCTACACCTTC.

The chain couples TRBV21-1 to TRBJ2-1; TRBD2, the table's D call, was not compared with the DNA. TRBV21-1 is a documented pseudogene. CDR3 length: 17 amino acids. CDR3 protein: CASSNLRAGVTSNEQFF. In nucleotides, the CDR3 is TGTGCCAGCAGCAATTTACGAGCGGGAGTTACGTCCAATGAGCAGTTCTTC.

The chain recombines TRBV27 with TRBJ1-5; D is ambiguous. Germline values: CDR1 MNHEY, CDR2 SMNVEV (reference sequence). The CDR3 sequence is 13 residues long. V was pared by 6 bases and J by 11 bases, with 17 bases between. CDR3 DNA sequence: TGTGCCAGCAGCCCCCGCCAGATCGAAGCCCAGCATTTT. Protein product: CASSPRQIEAQHF.

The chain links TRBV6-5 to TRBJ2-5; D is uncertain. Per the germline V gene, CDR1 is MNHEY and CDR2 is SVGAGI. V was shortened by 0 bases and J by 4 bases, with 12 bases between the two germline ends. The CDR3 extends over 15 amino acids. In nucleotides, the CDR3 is TGTGCCAGCAGTTACTCGAGCTGGAGTGGAGAGACCCAGTACTTC. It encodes CASSYSSWSGETQYF.